Detailed here is one T cell receptor beta chain. The repertoire was sequenced with immunoSEQ multiplex PCR; TCRdb's copy has only in-frame clones and lacks some. The profile covers 180,000 or so clones, with more than 85% appearing a single time and 0.99% taken by the ten largest. The sample belongs to a study of blood T cell repertoires in COVID-19. Overall study context: PBMCs, B-cell-depleted T cells, or T cells were the source of the cDNA or gDNA that made up the material.

Trimming left V 1 base short and J 6 bases short, with 18 bases between. Germline CDR1 and CDR2: SEHNR and FQNEAQ (reference sequence). The CDR3 is 16 amino acids. The material sequenced was peripheral blood. This receptor was identified in a man between 18 and 35 years old with acute or convalescent COVID-19. The chain employs TRBV7-9 and TRBJ1-2, with TRBD1 as a possible D gene (6 bases). CDR3 DNA sequence: TGTGCCAGCAGCTTAGAGAATGGAGCAGGGGATCATGGCTACACCTTC. This translates into CASSLENGAGDHGYTF.